Following are 25 T cell receptor beta chains from one sample sequenced in a study of T cells in Graves' hyperthyroidism and ophthalmopathy. Regions amplified from RNA transcripts were the TCR beta CDR3 regions. Researchers ran a first-round RT-PCR on the TCR CDR3 using the HTBI primer set. TCRdb reprocessed the multiplex PCR reads with MiXCR, giving one entry per CDR3 protein. The repertoire holds about half a million distinct CDR3 sequences, about 20% seen once, with approximately 49% in the top ten. Sequenced sample: blood. Receptors were obtained from a woman in her 70s with Graves' ophthalmopathy.

The chain couples TRBV27 to TRBJ2-1, with TRBD1 matching 9 bases. The CDR3 is made up of 14 amino acids. Trimming at V came to 3 bases and at J to 9 bases, leaving 6 bases not matched to a gene. CDR1 and CDR2 from the germline V gene are MNHEY and SMNVEV (reference sequence). CDR3 sequence (DNA): TGTGCCAGCAGTTTTTGGGACAGGGAAGGTGAGCAGTTCTTC. Amino acid sequence: CASSFWDREGEQFF.

Notes on this clonotype: This clone may be a read error of a much larger clone one base away. V is TRBV12-3 or TRBV12-4 and J is TRBJ2-7; D ambiguous. The V end was cut by 6 bases, the J end by 5 bases, with 14 bases between. The CDR3 spans 13 residues. The CDR3 protein is CASRNSLMHEQYF. The DNA for the CDR3 is TGTGCCAGCAGAAACTCCTTGATGCACGAGCAGTACTTC.

This clonotype showed up just a few times. This chain joins TRBV18 and TRBJ2-3, with TRBD2 identical over 8 bases. CDR1 and CDR2 from the germline V gene are KGHSH and LQKENI. CDR3 length: 13 residues. The junction had 4 bases not matched to a gene; V was cut back by 10 bases and J by 1 base. The CDR3 loop is CATSGSGTDTQYF. CDR3 in DNA: TGTGCCACGAGCGGGAGTGGCACAGATACGCAGTATTTT.

This rearrangement joins TRBV10-1 to TRBJ1-1, with 7 nucleotides matching TRBD1. The V and J ends lost 6 bases and 6 bases, in that order; junction bases with no gene match: 7. The CDR3 runs 13 residues. CDR1 and CDR2 (germline): WNHNN, SYGVQD (reference sequence). CDR3 bases: TGCGCCAGCAGAGGACAGGCGAAATCTGAAGCTTTCTTT. This codes for CASRGQAKSEAFF.

J is TRBJ1-2 and V is TRBV12-3 or TRBV12-4; 10 bases are shared with TRBD1. This CDR3 has 14 residues. The ends lost 6 bases at V and 5 bases at J; junction bases unmatched: 6. Here the CDR3 DNA reads TGTGCCAGCAGGAGACAGGGGGCAAGGTATGGCTACACCTTC. Residues: CASRRQGARYGYTF.

The genes are TRBV20-1 and TRBJ2-1, with no clear D. The CDR3 is made up of 11 amino acids. V was trimmed by 6 bases and J by 6 bases, leaving 9 bases between them. Germline V gene sequence: CDR1 DFQATT, CDR2 SNEGSKA (reference sequence). The CDR3 nucleotides are TGCAGTGCGACAAGGACCAATGAGCAGTTCTTC. Its translation is CSATRTNEQFF.

This clonotype showed up many times. This rearrangement joins TRBV11-2 to TRBJ1-1, with 7 bases aligning to TRBD1. The CDR3 length is 14 residues. V shed 2 bases and J 4 bases; nucleotides not matched to a gene: 4. Germline CDR1 reads SGHAT; CDR2 reads FQNNGV. The CDR3 reads CASSLIQGSTEAFF. CDR3 nucleotide sequence: TGTGCCAGCAGCTTAATACAGGGGAGCACTGAAGCTTTCTTT.

This clonotype was seen repeatedly, ten times or more. The chain uses TRBV12-3 or TRBV12-4 and TRBJ1-1; 8 bases map to TRBD1. This CDR3 has 15 amino acids. Germline trimming cut 0 bases from V and 5 bases from J; bases unmatched to any gene: 5. Written as DNA, the CDR3 is TGTGCCAGCAGTTTAGCGAGGACAGGGAATACTGAAGCTTTCTTT. It yields the protein CASSLARTGNTEAFF.

This clonotype was seen once. The rearrangement links TRBV2 to TRBJ2-7; D is ambiguous. Per the germline V gene, CDR1 is SNHLY and CDR2 is FYNNEI. V was shortened by 8 bases and J by 0 bases, with 17 bases between the two germline ends. The length of the CDR3 is 15 residues. CDR3 residues: CASARSTISSYEQYF. CDR3 nucleotides: TGTGCCAGCGCCCGTAGTACGATTAGCTCCTACGAGCAGTACTTC. Together with reference TRBV2 and TRBJ2-7, the CDR3 gives the full variable domain: EPEVTQTPSHQVTQMGQEVILRCVPISNHLYFYWYRQILGQKVEFLVSFYNNEISEKSEIFDDQFSVERPDGSNFTLKIRSTKLEDSAMYFCASARSTISSYEQYFGPGTRLTVT.

The genes are TRBV20-1 and TRBJ2-1; D may be TRBD2 (7 bases). The length of the CDR3 is 16 residues. V was clipped by 6 bases and J by 1 base, with 19 bases between them. In germline, CDR1 is DFQATT, CDR2 SNEGSKA (reference sequence). CDR3 bases: TGCAGTGCCCCCAAGGGAGGGGGATCGTCCTACAATGAGCAGTTCTTC. Its protein is CSAPKGGGSSYNEQFF.

This chain links TRBV19 with TRBJ2-7; no firm D call. This CDR3 has 15 amino acids. The germline CDR1 and CDR2 sequences are LNHDA and SQIVND (reference sequence). Trimming pared 2 bases from V and 1 base from J, leaving 12 bases between. CDR3 region: CASSIMYGDSYEQYF. In nucleotides, the CDR3 is TGTGCCAGTAGTATAATGTACGGAGATTCCTACGAGCAGTACTTC.

This clonotype was seen more than once but under ten times. This sequence joins TRBV5-1 and TRBJ2-3; D unclear. The CDR3 has 14 residues. Germline-derived CDR1 and CDR2 are SGHRS and YFSETQ. The V end lost 2 bases, the J end lost 2 bases, and 9 bases lay between the germline ends. The CDR3 reads CASSFQRVTDTQYF. CDR3 DNA: TGCGCCAGCAGCTTTCAGCGAGTCACAGATACGCAGTATTTT.

This clonotype appeared a few times. The rearrangement uses TRBV6-4 and TRBJ1-1; possible D gene TRBD1, 5 bases. Trimming shortened V by 6 bases and J by 0 bases, and 8 bases separated the two germline ends. This CDR3 region has 13 residues. Per germline, CDR1 MRHNA and CDR2 SNTAGT. The CDR3 here is CASSQTVNTEAFF. The DNA for the CDR3 is TGTGCCAGCAGCCAGACAGTGAACACTGAAGCTTTCTTT.

This clonotype was recorded once. CDR3 loop: CASSLAGPPILGEQYF. DNA of the CDR3: TGTGCCAGCAGCTTAGCTGGTCCTCCCATCCTCGGGGAGCAGTACTTC. The chain uses TRBV7-2 and TRBJ2-7; D is ambiguous. The V end lost 0 bases, the J end lost 7 bases, and 19 bases lay between the germline ends. Germline values: CDR1 SGHTA, CDR2 FQGNSA. The CDR3 length is 16 residues.

This clonotype was seen only a few times. This chain uses TRBV2 with TRBJ1-3; D may be TRBD1 (5 bases). Looked up from germline, CDR1 is SNHLY and CDR2 is FYNNEI. This CDR3 has 19 residues. Trimming pared 3 bases from V and 0 bases from J, leaving 21 bases between. The CDR3 bases are TGTGCCAGCAGTGACCGTCCAGCAGGGCCAACTAACTCTGGAAACACCATATATTTT. This encodes CASSDRPAGPTNSGNTIYF. The complete variable domain, with remaining parts taken from reference TRBV2 and TRBJ1-3, reads EPEVTQTPSHQVTQMGQEVILRCVPISNHLYFYWYRQILGQKVEFLVSFYNNEISEKSEIFDDQFSVERPDGSNFTLKIRSTKLEDSAMYFCASSDRPAGPTNSGNTIYFGEGSWLTVV.

The rearrangement joins TRBV20-1 to TRBJ2-3, with D tentatively TRBD2 (5 bases). The CDR3 spans 15 residues. Trimming stripped 2 bases from V and 0 bases from J, with 12 bases between. Germline CDR1 and CDR2: DFQATT and SNEGSKA (reference sequence). The CDR3 coding sequence is TGCAGTGCTAGATCCCAGACGGGAAGCACAGATACGCAGTATTTT. The encoded protein is CSARSQTGSTDTQYF.

The rearrangement links TRBV10-1 to TRBJ2-1; D remains ambiguous. The germline CDR1 and CDR2 sequences are WNHNN and SYGVQD (reference sequence). This CDR3 spans 13 amino acids. Trimming cost V 3 bases and J 6 bases, with 9 bases left between them. DNA of the CDR3: TGCGCCAGCAGTGATCCCGCCCGCAATGAGCAGTTCTTC. Translated: CASSDPARNEQFF.

In this sample, this clonotype turned up many times. CDR3 bases: TGTGCCAGTAGCAATCCTCGGGGGCGCGGCTATGGCTACACCTTC. This codes for CASSNPRGRGYGYTF. The chain recombines TRBV19 with TRBJ1-2; the D gene is possibly TRBD1 (6 bases). V was cut by 6 bases and J by 4 bases, with 18 bases left in between. Germline V lookup: CDR1 LNHDA, CDR2 SQIVND (reference sequence). CDR3 length: 15 residues.

Comment on this clonotype: A much bigger clone sits one base away, suggesting this may be a read error. This rearrangement joins TRBV7-2 to TRBJ2-7; D assignment may be TRBD1 or TRBD2 (5 bases each). V was clipped by 5 bases and J by 2 bases, with 10 bases between them. Germline values: CDR1 SGHTA, CDR2 FQGNSA. CDR3 length equals 13 residues. CDR3 coding DNA: TGTGCCAGCAGCCGGGGCAGTACCTACGAGCAGTACTTC. This encodes CASSRGSTYEQYF.

The chain carries TRBV6-2 or TRBV6-3 and TRBJ2-5; 7 bases line up with TRBD1. The CDR3 extends over 14 amino acids. Germline trimming cut 2 bases from V and 0 bases from J; bases unmatched to any gene: 0. CDR1 is MNHEY, CDR2 SVGEGT, per germline. The CDR3 DNA follows: TGTGCCAGCAGTTACGGACAGGACCAAGAGACCCAGTACTTC. It translates to CASSYGQDQETQYF.

The table lists this clonotype with many counts. The V and J genes are TRBV12-3 or TRBV12-4 and TRBJ2-1, with D uncertain. The CDR3 has 16 amino acids. Trimming shortened V by 6 bases and J by 0 bases, and 15 bases separated the two germline ends. The CDR3 DNA sequence: TGTGCCAGCAGCGACCCTACAGAAAGCTCCTACAATGAGCAGTTCTTC. Its protein is CASSDPTESSYNEQFF.

This clonotype turned up a few times. The CDR3, as DNA: TGTGCCAGCAGCTTCGGACAGGGGGCGCGTTCAGCCAAAAACATTCAGTACTTC. As protein: CASSFGQGARSAKNIQYF. The chain carries TRBV11-2 and TRBJ2-4; 11 bases align to TRBD1. Germline V gene sequence: CDR1 SGHAT, CDR2 FQNNGV. There are 18 residues in the CDR3. J was trimmed by 0 bases and V by 3 bases; bases with no gene match: 7.

The CDR3 sequence: CASSIETSGSCPADTQYF. As DNA, the CDR3 is TGTGCCAGTAGTATAGAGACTAGCGGGAGTTGCCCAGCAGATACGCAGTATTTT. V gene TRBV19 combines with J gene TRBJ2-3, with 12 nucleotides matching TRBD2. Germline CDR1 and CDR2: LNHDA and SQIVND (reference sequence). The ends lost 0 bases at V and 4 bases at J; junction bases unmatched: 8. This CDR3 region has 18 residues.

This clonotype was seen repeatedly, ten times or more. The V gene is TRBV2, the J gene TRBJ1-1, with 8 bases aligning to TRBD1. The CDR3 is 16 amino acids. Germline trimming cut 6 bases from V and 4 bases from J; bases unmatched to any gene: 13. Per the germline V gene, CDR1 is SNHLY and CDR2 is FYNNEI. CDR3 DNA: TGTGCCAGCAGCCGCCTCCGTGGACAGGGTGGCACTGAAGCTTTCTTT. Translating it yields CASSRLRGQGGTEAFF. The entire variable domain, with the rest obtained from reference TRBV2 and TRBJ1-1, is as follows: EPEVTQTPSHQVTQMGQEVILRCVPISNHLYFYWYRQILGQKVEFLVSFYNNEISEKSEIFDDQFSVERPDGSNFTLKIRSTKLEDSAMYFCASSRLRGQGGTEAFFGQGTRLTVV.

The V gene is TRBV7-9, the J gene TRBJ2-5; TRBD1 agrees at 7 bases. The length of the CDR3 is 16 residues. CDR1 and CDR2 (germline): SEHNR, FQNEAQ (reference sequence). V was clipped by 3 bases and J by 5 bases; unmatched bases: 12. CDR3: CASSFPPGTDGETQYF. For the CDR3, the DNA is TGTGCCAGCAGCTTTCCTCCCGGGACAGACGGGGAGACCCAGTACTTC.